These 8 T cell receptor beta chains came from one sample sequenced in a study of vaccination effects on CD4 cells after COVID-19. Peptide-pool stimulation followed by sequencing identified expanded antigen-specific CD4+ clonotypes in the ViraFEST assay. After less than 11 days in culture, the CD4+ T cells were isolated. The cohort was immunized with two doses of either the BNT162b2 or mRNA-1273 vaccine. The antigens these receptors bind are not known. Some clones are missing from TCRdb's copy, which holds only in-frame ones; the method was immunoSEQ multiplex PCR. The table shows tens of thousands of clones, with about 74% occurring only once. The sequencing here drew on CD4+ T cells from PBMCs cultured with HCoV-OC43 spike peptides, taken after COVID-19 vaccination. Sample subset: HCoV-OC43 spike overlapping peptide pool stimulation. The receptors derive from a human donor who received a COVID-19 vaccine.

DNA for the CDR3: TGTGCCTGGAGTCGGACAGCAACTAATGAAAAACTGTTTTTT. Its protein product is CAWSRTATNEKLFF. The rearrangement joins TRBV30 to TRBJ1-4; tentative D call: TRBD1 (6 bases). Trimming left V 2 bases short and J 0 bases short, with 7 bases between. Per the germline V gene, CDR1 is GTSNPN and CDR2 is SVGIG (reference sequence). The CDR3 is 14 residues long.

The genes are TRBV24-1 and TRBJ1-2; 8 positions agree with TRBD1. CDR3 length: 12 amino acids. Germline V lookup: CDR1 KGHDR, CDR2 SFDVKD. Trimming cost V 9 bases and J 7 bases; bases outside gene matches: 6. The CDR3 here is CATSTGEGGYTF. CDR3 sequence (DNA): TGTGCCACCTCGACAGGGGAGGGTGGCTACACCTTC.

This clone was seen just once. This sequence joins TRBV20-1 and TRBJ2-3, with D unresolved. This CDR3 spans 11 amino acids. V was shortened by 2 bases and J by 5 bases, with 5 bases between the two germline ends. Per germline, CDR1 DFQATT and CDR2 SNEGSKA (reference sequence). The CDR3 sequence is CSARIRDTQYF. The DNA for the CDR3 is TGCAGTGCTAGAATTCGAGATACGCAGTATTTT.

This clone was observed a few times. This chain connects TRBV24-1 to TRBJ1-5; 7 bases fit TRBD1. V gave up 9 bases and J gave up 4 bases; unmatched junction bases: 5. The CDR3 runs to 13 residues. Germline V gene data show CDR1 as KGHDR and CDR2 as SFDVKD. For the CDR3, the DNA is TGTGCCACCCAGGGACAGCTAAATCAGCCCCAGCATTTT. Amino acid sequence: CATQGQLNQPQHF.

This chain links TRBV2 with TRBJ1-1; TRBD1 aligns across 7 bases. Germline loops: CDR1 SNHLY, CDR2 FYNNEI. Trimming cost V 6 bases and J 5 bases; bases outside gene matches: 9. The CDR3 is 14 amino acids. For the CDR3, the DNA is TGTGCCAGCAGAGGCTACAGGGGTGGGACTGAAGCTTTCTTT. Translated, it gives CASRGYRGGTEAFF. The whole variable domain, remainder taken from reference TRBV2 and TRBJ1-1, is EPEVTQTPSHQVTQMGQEVILRCVPISNHLYFYWYRQILGQKVEFLVSFYNNEISEKSEIFDDQFSVERPDGSNFTLKIRSTKLEDSAMYFCASRGYRGGTEAFFGQGTRLTVV.

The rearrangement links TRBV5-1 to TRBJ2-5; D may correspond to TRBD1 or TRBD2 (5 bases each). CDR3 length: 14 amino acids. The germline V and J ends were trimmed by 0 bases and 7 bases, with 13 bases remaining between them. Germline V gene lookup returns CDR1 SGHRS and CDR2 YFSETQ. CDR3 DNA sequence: TGCGCCAGCAGCTTGGTTATGGGACCGGGGACCCAGTACTTC. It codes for CASSLVMGPGTQYF.

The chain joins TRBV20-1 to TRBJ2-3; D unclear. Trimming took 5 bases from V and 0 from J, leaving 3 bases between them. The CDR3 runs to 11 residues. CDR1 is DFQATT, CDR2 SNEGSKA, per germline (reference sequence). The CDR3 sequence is CSADSTDTQYF. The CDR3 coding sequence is TGCAGTGCTGATAGCACAGATACGCAGTATTTT.

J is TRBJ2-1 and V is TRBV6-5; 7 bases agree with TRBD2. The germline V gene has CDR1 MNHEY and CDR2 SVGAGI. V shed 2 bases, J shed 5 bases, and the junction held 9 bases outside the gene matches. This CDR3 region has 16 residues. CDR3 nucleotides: TGTGCCAGCAGTTACGGCCGGACTAGTTGGAACAATGAGCAGTTCTTC. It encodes CASSYGRTSWNNEQFF.